This passage covers 12 T cell receptor beta chains from one sample sequenced in a study of blood T cell repertoires in COVID-19. TCRdb's copy holds only in-frame clones and misses some; the assay was immunoSEQ multiplex PCR. Of around 230,000 clones in the sample, 83% were seen once. The sequencing sample was made of peripheral blood. All receptors come from a woman aged 40 to 55 with active or convalescent COVID-19.

The rearrangement uses TRBV19 and TRBJ2-7; the match to TRBD1 covers 9 bases. The V and J ends lost 5 bases and 2 bases, in that order; junction bases with no gene match: 7. Germline values: CDR1 LNHDA, CDR2 SQIVND (reference sequence). The CDR3 covers 15 residues. The CDR3 DNA reads as TGTGCCAGTAGTCCGCGGGACAGGGAGACCTACGAGCAGTACTTC. It specifies CASSPRDRETYEQYF. Drawing the rest from reference TRBV19 and TRBJ2-7, the complete variable domain is DGGITQSPKYLFRKEGQNVTLSCEQNLNHDAMYWYRQDPGQGLRLIYYSQIVNDFQKGDIAEGYSVSREKKESFPLTVTSAQKNPTAFYLCASSPRDRETYEQYFGPGTRLTVT.

The chain links TRBV28 to TRBJ1-2, with TRBD1 identical over 7 bases. Per the germline V gene, CDR1 is MDHEN and CDR2 is SYDVKM. The CDR3 loop spans 16 amino acids. V lost 7 bases to trimming and J lost 2 bases; unmatched junction nucleotides: 13. Here the CDR3 reads CASTTGPAGGNYGYTF. Written as DNA, the CDR3 is TGTGCCAGCACCACGGGTCCCGCAGGGGGGAACTATGGCTACACCTTC.

The chain employs TRBV7-3 and TRBJ2-1; 10 bases fit TRBD2. This CDR3 region has 15 residues. The junction had 7 bases not matched to a gene; V was cut back by 8 bases and J by 3 bases. In germline, CDR1 is SGHTA, CDR2 FQGTGA. The CDR3 DNA reads as TGTGCCAGCTCACGGAGGACTAGCGGCTACAATGAGCAGTTCTTC. Translating gives CASSRRTSGYNEQFF.

The CDR3 protein is CASGGPNSGNTIYF. In nucleotides, the CDR3 is TGTGCCAGCGGGGGCCCTAACTCTGGAAACACCATATATTTT. The V call is TRBV6-5, the J call TRBJ1-3; a possible D gene is TRBD1 (6 bases). The germline V gene encodes CDR1 MNHEY and CDR2 SVGAGI. The CDR3 spans 14 residues. V was shortened by 8 bases and J by 0 bases, with 11 bases between the two germline ends.

This chain joins TRBV2 and TRBJ1-4; possible D gene TRBD1, 5 bases. The V and J ends lost 2 bases and 5 bases respectively, with 6 bases between them. There are 13 residues in the CDR3. The V gene's germline CDR1 is SNHLY and CDR2 FYNNEI. The CDR3 region has the DNA TGTGCCAGCAGTGAAAGACAGAATGAAAAACTGTTTTTT. This sequence encodes CASSERQNEKLFF.

The CDR3 is CASSPGLYSGNTIYF. The CDR3 coding sequence is TGTGCCAGCTCACCAGGACTGTACTCTGGAAACACCATATATTTT. The chain links TRBV18 to TRBJ1-3; no clear D. Trimming pared 2 bases from V and 0 bases from J, leaving 8 bases between. This CDR3 has 15 residues. Germline loops: CDR1 KGHSH, CDR2 LQKENI.

This clone was seen repeatedly, ten times or more. The V gene is TRBV27, the J gene TRBJ1-1; TRBD1 matches 8 bases. The CDR3 extends over 15 amino acids. The germline V gene encodes CDR1 MNHEY and CDR2 SMNVEV (reference sequence). J lost 5 bases, V lost 4 bases, and 9 bases had no gene match. CDR3 sequence (DNA): TGTGCCAGCAGTTCTCAGGGGGCGGGGGAAACTGAAGCTTTCTTT. Translation: CASSSQGAGETEAFF.

J is TRBJ2-5 and V is TRBV11-3; TRBD2 aligns across 8 bases. V dropped 8 bases and J dropped 2; count of bases not matched to a gene: 7. The length of the CDR3 is 14 residues. Germline lookup yields CDR1 SGHNT and CDR2 YENEEA. The CDR3 nucleotides are TGTGCCAGCTCACGGACTAGCCAACAAGAGACCCAGTACTTC. This encodes CASSRTSQQETQYF.

The chain joins TRBV30 to TRBJ2-3; 8 bases match TRBD1. The CDR3 sequence is 14 residues long. V lost 5 bases, J lost 2 bases, and 6 bases stayed unmatched. The germline CDR1 and CDR2 sequences are GTSNPN and SVGIG (reference sequence). This CDR3 is CAWSTGGSTDTQYF. CDR3 coding DNA: TGTGCCTGGTCAACAGGGGGTTCCACAGATACGCAGTATTTT.

The J gene is TRBJ1-2, the V gene TRBV29-1; TRBD1 matches 9 bases. The CDR3 runs 15 residues. J gave up 0 bases and V 6 bases, and 8 bases lay outside the gene matches. Germline V gene data show CDR1 as SQVTM and CDR2 as ANQGSEA. CDR3 bases: TGCAGCGTCTTACTACAGGGGGCCACTAACTATGGCTACACCTTC. It specifies CSVLLQGATNYGYTF.

This clone was counted a few times. The same CDR3 can be traced to other DNA sequences in this sample. The chain joins TRBV28 to TRBJ2-7; D gene ambiguous. Trimming took 1 base from V and 1 from J, leaving 5 bases between them. This CDR3 contains 13 residues. The germline gives CDR1 MDHEN, CDR2 SYDVKM. CDR3 protein: CASSLYGSYEQYF. CDR3 in DNA: TGTGCCAGCAGTTTATACGGGTCCTACGAGCAGTACTTC.

The chain joins TRBV29-1 to TRBJ1-1; 8 bases agree with TRBD1. Germline trimming cut 5 bases from V and 0 bases from J; bases unmatched to any gene: 11. The CDR3 has 16 residues. Per germline, CDR1 SQVTM and CDR2 ANQGSEA. CDR3 protein: CSVPRQGPIMNTEAFF. Written as DNA, the CDR3 is TGCAGCGTTCCGAGACAGGGGCCCATCATGAACACTGAAGCTTTCTTT. The full variable domain, with the rest looked up from reference TRBV29-1 and TRBJ1-1, is SAVISQKPSRDICQRGTSLTIQCQVDSQVTMMFWYRQQPGQSLTLIATANQGSEATYESGFVIDKFPISRPNLTFSTLTVSNMSPEDSSIYLCSVPRQGPIMNTEAFFGQGTRLTVV.